The next 9 T cell receptor beta chains were all read from a single sample in a study of blood T cell repertoires in COVID-19. TCRdb's table, derived via immunoSEQ multiplex PCR, lists solely in-frame clones and lacks some. This sample has 300,000 to 500,000 clones, with approximately 86% found just once. The sequenced material came from PBMCs or T cells enriched from blood (not recorded which). The receptors derive from a woman aged 40 to 50 with acute COVID-19.

A few counts support this clone. The CDR3 protein is CAISVVAGGPNEQFF. DNA of the CDR3: TGTGCCATCAGTGTGGTAGCGGGGGGGCCCAATGAGCAGTTCTTC. The chain joins TRBV10-3 to TRBJ2-1; 11 bases line up with TRBD2. The CDR3 spans 15 residues. J was trimmed by 6 bases and V by 4 bases; bases with no gene match: 5. Germline CDR1 is ENHRY and CDR2 is SYGVKD.

The J gene is TRBJ1-5, the V gene TRBV3-1 (or the pseudogene TRBV3-2), with 10 bases aligning to TRBD1. The CDR3 contains 18 residues. The germline gives CDR1 LGHDT, CDR2 YNNKEL (reference sequence). V dropped 1 base and J dropped 6; count of bases not matched to a gene: 12. In nucleotides, the CDR3 is TGTGCCAGCAGCCAAGGACCCCCTGACAGGGGGCGAAGTCAGCCCCAGCATTTT. It is translated as CASSQGPPDRGRSQPQHF.

The V gene is TRBV30, the J gene TRBJ2-2, with a tentative D call TRBD2 (6 bases). The V end lost 3 bases, the J end lost 1 base, and 12 bases lay between the germline ends. Per germline, CDR1 GTSNPN and CDR2 SVGIG (reference sequence). The CDR3 has 15 residues. The DNA of the CDR3 is TGTGCCTGGAGGGGACTTTATCGGAACACCGGGGAGCTGTTTTTT. Its protein product is CAWRGLYRNTGELFF. Together with reference TRBV30 and TRBJ2-2, the CDR3 gives the full variable domain: SQTIHQWPATLVQPVGSPLSLECTVEGTSNPNLYWYRQAAGRGLQLLFYSVGIGQISSEVPQNLSASRPQDRQFILSSKKLLLSDSGFYLCAWRGLYRNTGELFFGEGSRLTVL.

This chain connects TRBV12-5 to TRBJ1-6, with 7 positions matching TRBD1. V gave up 0 bases and J gave up 3 bases; unmatched junction bases: 14. The CDR3 length is 20 residues. Germline loops: CDR1 LGHNT, CDR2 FRNRAP. DNA of the CDR3: TGTGCTAGTGGTTTGGTACTACAGGGGAGAAGTGGTATCTATAATTCACCCCTCCACTTT. Encoded protein: CASGLVLQGRSGIYNSPLHF.

The chain carries TRBV7-6 and TRBJ2-7; a possible D gene is TRBD1 (5 bases). The CDR3 has 14 amino acids. The germline V gene encodes CDR1 SGHVS and CDR2 FNYEAQ. V gave up 1 base and J gave up 5 bases, with 12 bases separating them. The CDR3 is CASSLGSRVDEQYF. The CDR3 DNA follows: TGTGCCAGCAGCTTAGGGTCCAGGGTCGACGAGCAGTACTTC.

The chain employs TRBV24-1 and TRBJ2-7; maybe TRBD1 (7 bases). CDR1 and CDR2 from the germline V gene are KGHDR and SFDVKD. This CDR3 has 18 residues. Trimming left V 7 bases short and J 1 base short, with 25 bases between. The CDR3 sequence: CATRPPNKAGGPSYEQYF. DNA for the CDR3: TGTGCCACCAGACCACCAAATAAAGCAGGGGGGCCTTCCTACGAGCAGTACTTC.

CDR3 in amino acids: CASSPVRGWTDTQYF. The CDR3 nucleotides read TGTGCCAGCTCACCGGTCAGGGGATGGACAGATACGCAGTATTTT. The rearrangement joins TRBV18 to TRBJ2-3; D is possibly TRBD1 (6 bases). The CDR3 has 15 amino acids. Per the germline V gene, CDR1 is KGHSH and CDR2 is LQKENI. V was clipped by 3 bases and J by 3 bases, with 13 bases between them.

This clone is a singleton in its sample. This chain joins TRBV6-5 and TRBJ1-2, with D perhaps TRBD1 (6 bases). V was cut by 11 bases and J by 7 bases, with 14 bases left in between. Germline V CDR1 and CDR2: MNHEY, SVGAGI. This CDR3 has 11 residues. CDR3 residues: CACTGGRGYTF. As DNA, the CDR3 is TGTGCCTGTACGGGGGGCCGTGGCTACACCTTC.

This chain uses TRBV19 with TRBJ1-1; 8 bases map to TRBD1. The CDR3 is 14 amino acids. The germline CDR1 and CDR2 sequences are LNHDA and SQIVND (reference sequence). V dropped 4 bases and J dropped 5; count of bases not matched to a gene: 6. CDR3 loop: CASSTDREGTEAFF. The CDR3 DNA follows: TGTGCCAGTAGTACGGACAGGGAGGGAACTGAAGCTTTCTTT.